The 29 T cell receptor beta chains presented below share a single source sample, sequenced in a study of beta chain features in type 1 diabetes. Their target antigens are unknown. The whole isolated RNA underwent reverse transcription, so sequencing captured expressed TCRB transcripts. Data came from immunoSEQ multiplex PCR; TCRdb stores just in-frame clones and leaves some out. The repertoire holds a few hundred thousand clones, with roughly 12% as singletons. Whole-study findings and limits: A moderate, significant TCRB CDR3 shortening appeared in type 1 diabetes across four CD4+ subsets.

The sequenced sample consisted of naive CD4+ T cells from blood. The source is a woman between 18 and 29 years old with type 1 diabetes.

The CDR3 DNA follows: TGCGCCAGCAGCCAACTGGGACAGGGCGGCGGGGAGCTGTTTTTT. Protein product: CASSQLGQGGGELFF. This chain uses TRBV4-3 with TRBJ2-2, with TRBD1 matching over 9 bases. This CDR3 is built from 15 residues. Unmatched junction bases numbered 5, after V lost 2 bases and J lost 7 bases. Germline-derived CDR1 and CDR2 are LGHNA and YSLEER.

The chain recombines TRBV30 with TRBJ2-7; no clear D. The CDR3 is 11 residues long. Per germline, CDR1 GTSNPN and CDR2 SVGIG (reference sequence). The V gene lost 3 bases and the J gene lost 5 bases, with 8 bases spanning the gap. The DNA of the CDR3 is TGTGCCTGGAGGAGAACCCACGAGCAGTACTTC. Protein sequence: CAWRRTHEQYF.

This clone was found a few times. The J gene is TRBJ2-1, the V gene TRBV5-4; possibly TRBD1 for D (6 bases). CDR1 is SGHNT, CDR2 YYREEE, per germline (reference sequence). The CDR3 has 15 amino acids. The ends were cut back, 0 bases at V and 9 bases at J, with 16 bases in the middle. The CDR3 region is CASSLAQGRGSEQFF. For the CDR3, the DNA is TGTGCCAGCAGCTTGGCTCAGGGGCGAGGGAGTGAGCAGTTCTTC. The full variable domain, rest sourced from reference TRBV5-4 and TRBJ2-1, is ETGVTQSPTHLIKTRGQQVTLRCSSQSGHNTVSWYQQALGQGPQFIFQYYREEENGRGNFPPRFSGLQFPNYSSELNVNALELDDSALYLCASSLAQGRGSEQFFGPGTRLTVL.

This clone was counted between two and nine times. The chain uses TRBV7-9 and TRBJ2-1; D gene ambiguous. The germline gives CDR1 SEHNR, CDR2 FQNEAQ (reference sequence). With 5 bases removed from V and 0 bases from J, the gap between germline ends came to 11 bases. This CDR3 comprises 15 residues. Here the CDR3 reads CASSATLSSYNEQFF. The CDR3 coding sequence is TGTGCCAGCAGCGCGACTCTGAGCTCCTACAATGAGCAGTTCTTC.

The CDR3 region has the DNA TGCAGCGCCCGGACAGGGACCTACGAGCAGTACTTC. As protein: CSARTGTYEQYF. The chain has TRBV29-1 and TRBJ2-7; 8 positions match TRBD1. The V gene end was trimmed by 7 bases and the J gene end by 2 bases; junction bases not matched to a gene: 4. Germline-derived CDR1 and CDR2 are SQVTM and ANQGSEA. This CDR3 is built from 12 residues.

The CDR3 region has the DNA TGCGCCAGCAGCTTGGGGGACAGAGACAATCAGCCCCAGCATTTT. As protein: CASSLGDRDNQPQHF. The V gene is TRBV5-1, the J gene TRBJ1-5; 7 bases align to TRBD1. Unmatched junction bases numbered 3, after V lost 0 bases and J lost 3 bases. Per the germline V gene, CDR1 is SGHRS and CDR2 is YFSETQ. The CDR3 contains 15 residues. Using reference TRBV5-1 and TRBJ1-5 for the parts outside the CDR3, the full variable domain is KAGVTQTPRYLIKTRGQQVTLSCSPISGHRSVSWYQQTPGQGLQFLFEYFSETQRNKGNFPGRFSGRQFSNSRSEMNVSTLELGDSALYLCASSLGDRDNQPQHFGDGTRLSIL.

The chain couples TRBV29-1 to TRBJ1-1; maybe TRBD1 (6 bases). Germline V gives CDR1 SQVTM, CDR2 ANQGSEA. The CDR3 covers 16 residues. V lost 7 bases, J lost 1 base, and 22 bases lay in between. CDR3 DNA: TGCAGCGGCCGAAAGGCGGGGGGCGCGCGGAACACTGAAGCTTTCTTT. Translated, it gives CSGRKAGGARNTEAFF.

The CDR3 region is CASSPGWENTEAFF. The CDR3 coding sequence is TGTGCCAGCAGCCCGGGGTGGGAGAACACTGAAGCTTTCTTT. V is TRBV7-9 and J is TRBJ1-1; D unclear. The germline V gene has CDR1 SEHNR and CDR2 FQNEAQ (reference sequence). The CDR3 sequence is 14 residues long. With 5 bases removed from V and 1 base from J, the gap between germline ends came to 11 bases.

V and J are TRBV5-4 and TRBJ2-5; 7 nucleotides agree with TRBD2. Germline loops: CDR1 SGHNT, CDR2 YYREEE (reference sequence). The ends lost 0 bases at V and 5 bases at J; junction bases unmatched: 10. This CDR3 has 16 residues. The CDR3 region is CASSLGDVAGRETQYF. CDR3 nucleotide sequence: TGTGCCAGCAGCTTGGGGGATGTAGCGGGTCGTGAGACCCAGTACTTC.

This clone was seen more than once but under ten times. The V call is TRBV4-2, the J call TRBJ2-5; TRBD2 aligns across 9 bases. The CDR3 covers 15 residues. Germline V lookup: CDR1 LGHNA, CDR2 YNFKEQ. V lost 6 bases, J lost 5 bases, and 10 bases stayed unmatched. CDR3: CASRRGLAPRETQYF. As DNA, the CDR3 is TGTGCCAGCAGGCGCGGACTAGCGCCCAGGGAGACCCAGTACTTC.

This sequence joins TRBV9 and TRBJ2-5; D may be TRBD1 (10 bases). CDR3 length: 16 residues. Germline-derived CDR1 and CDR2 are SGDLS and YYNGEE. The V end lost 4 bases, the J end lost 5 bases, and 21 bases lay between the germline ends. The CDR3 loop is CASSPRQGAGGETQYF. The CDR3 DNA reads TGTGCCAGCAGCCCCCGACAGGGGGCGGGGGGGGAGACCCAGTACTTC.

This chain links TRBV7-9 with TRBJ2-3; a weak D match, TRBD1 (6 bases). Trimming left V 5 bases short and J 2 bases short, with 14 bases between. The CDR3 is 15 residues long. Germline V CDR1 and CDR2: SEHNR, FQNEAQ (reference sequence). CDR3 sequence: CASSRRTDNTDTQYF. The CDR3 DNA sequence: TGTGCCAGCAGCCGGCGGACAGACAACACAGATACGCAGTATTTT.

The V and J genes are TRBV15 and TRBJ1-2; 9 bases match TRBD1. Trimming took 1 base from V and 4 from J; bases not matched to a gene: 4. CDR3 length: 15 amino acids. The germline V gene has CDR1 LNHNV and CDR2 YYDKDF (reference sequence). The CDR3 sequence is CATSRGTGGGYGYTF. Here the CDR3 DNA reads TGTGCCACCAGCAGAGGCACAGGGGGCGGCTATGGCTACACCTTC.

CDR3 DNA: TGTGCCAGCTCACCCCTAGGACTAGCGGGGCAAGAGACCCAGTACTTC. Its translation is CASSPLGLAGQETQYF. The chain combines TRBV18 with TRBJ2-5; 12 nucleotides agree with TRBD2. Germline V lookup: CDR1 KGHSH, CDR2 LQKENI. CDR3 length: 16 residues. The ends lost 3 bases at V and 2 bases at J; junction bases unmatched: 4.

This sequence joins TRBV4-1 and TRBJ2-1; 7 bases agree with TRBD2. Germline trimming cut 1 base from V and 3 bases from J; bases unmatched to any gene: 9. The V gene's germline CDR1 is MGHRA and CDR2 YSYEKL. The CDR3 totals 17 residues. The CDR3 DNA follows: TGCGCCAGCAGCCAAGGGTCCAGCGGGAATATCTACAATGAGCAGTTCTTC. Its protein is CASSQGSSGNIYNEQFF.

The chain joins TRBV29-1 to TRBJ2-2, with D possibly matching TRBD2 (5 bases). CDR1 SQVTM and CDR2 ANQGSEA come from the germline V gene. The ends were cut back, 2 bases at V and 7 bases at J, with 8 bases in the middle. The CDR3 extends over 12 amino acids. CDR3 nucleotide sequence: TGCAGCGTTGAAAGAGGGTTCGGGGAGCTGTTTTTT. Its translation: CSVERGFGELFF.

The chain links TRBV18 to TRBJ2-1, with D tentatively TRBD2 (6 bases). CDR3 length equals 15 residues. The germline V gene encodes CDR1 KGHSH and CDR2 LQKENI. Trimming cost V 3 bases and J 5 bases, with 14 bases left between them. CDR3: CASSPGLAMNNEQFF. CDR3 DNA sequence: TGTGCCAGCTCACCGGGACTCGCAATGAACAATGAGCAGTTCTTC. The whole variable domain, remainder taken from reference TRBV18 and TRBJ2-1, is NAGVMQNPRHLVRRRGQEARLRCSPMKGHSHVYWYRQLPEEGLKFMVYLQKENIIDESGMPKERFSAEFPKEGPSILRIQQVVRGDSAAYFCASSPGLAMNNEQFFGPGTRLTVL.

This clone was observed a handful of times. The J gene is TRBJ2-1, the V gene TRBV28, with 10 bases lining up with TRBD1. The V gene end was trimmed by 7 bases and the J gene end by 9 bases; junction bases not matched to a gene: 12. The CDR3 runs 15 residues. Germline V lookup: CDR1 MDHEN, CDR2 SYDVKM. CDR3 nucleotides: TGTGCCAGCACCCCCCTTGGGACAGGGGATCTTGAGCAGTTCTTC. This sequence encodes CASTPLGTGDLEQFF. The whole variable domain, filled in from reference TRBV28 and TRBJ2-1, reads DVKVTQSSRYLVKRTGEKVFLECVQDMDHENMFWYRQDPGLGLRLIYFSYDVKMKEKGDIPEGYSVSREKKERFSLILESASTNQTSMYLCASTPLGTGDLEQFFGPGTRLTVL.

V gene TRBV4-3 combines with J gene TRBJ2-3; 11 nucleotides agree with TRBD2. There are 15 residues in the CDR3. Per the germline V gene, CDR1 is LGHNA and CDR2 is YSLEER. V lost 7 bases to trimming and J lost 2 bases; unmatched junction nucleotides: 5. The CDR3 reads CASTRTSGYTDTQYF. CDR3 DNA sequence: TGCGCCAGCACCCGGACTAGCGGGTACACAGATACGCAGTATTTT.

CDR3: CASSLLNRGSSLQFF. The CDR3 DNA reads TGTGCCAGCAGCTTATTGAACCGGGGTAGCAGTCTACAGTTCTTC. This sequence joins TRBV11-2 and TRBJ2-1; D is possibly TRBD2 (5 bases). Deletions cut 2 bases from V and 13 bases from J, with 21 bases between. The germline V gene has CDR1 SGHAT and CDR2 FQNNGV. This CDR3 region has 15 residues.

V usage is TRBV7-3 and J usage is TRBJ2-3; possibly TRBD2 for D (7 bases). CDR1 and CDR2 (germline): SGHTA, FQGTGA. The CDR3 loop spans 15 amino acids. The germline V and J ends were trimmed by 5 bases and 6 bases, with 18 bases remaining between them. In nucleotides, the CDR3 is TGTGCCAGCAGCCAGGGGTGGGAGGGCCGCGATACGCAGTATTTT. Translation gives CASSQGWEGRDTQYF.

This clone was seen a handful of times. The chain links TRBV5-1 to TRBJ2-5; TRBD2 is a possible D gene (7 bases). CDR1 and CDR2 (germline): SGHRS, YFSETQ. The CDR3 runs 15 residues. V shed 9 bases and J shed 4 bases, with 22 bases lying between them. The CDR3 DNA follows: TGCGCCACCGCCTCGGCGGGGGCTAGGGGAGAGACCCAGTACTTC. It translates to CATASAGARGETQYF.

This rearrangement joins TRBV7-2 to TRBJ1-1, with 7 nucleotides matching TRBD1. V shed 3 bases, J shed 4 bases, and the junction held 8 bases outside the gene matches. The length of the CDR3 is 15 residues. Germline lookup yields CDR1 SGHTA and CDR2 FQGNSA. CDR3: CASSFHRGRGTEAFF. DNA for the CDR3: TGTGCCAGCAGCTTCCACAGGGGTAGGGGCACTGAAGCTTTCTTT.

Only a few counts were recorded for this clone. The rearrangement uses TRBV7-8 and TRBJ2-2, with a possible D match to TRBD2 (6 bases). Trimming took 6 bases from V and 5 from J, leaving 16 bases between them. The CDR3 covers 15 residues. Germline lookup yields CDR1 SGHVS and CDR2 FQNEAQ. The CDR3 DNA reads TGTGCCAGCAGGGGGCGGGGAGGCGGAACCGGGGAGCTGTTTTTT. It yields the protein CASRGRGGGTGELFF.

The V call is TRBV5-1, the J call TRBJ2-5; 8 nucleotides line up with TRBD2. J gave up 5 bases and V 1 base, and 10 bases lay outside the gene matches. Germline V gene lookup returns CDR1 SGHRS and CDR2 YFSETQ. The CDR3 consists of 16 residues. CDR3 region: CASSLRAGGRIETQYF. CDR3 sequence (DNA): TGCGCCAGCAGCTTGCGGGCGGGGGGTCGGATTGAGACCCAGTACTTC.

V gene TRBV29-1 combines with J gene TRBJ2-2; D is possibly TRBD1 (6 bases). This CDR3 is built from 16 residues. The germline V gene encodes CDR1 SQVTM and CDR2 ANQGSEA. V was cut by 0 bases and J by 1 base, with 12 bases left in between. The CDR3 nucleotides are TGCAGCGTTGAAGATCTGGGACACGGGAACACCGGGGAGCTGTTTTTT. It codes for CSVEDLGHGNTGELFF.

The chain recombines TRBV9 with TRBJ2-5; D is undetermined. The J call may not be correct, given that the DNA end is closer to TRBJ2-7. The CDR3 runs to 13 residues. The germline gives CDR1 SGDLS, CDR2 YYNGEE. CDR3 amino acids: CASSVVSGYEQYF. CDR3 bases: TGTGCCAGCAGCGTAGTTTCGGGTTACGAGCAGTACTTC.

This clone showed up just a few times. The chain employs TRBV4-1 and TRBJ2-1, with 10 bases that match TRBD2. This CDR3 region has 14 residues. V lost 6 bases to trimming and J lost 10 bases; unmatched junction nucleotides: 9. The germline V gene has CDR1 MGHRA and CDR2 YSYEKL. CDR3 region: CASRRAGGPGEQFF. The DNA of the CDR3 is TGCGCCAGCAGAAGAGCGGGGGGGCCGGGGGAGCAGTTCTTC.

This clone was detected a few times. The CDR3 loop is CASSASLAGSLNEQFF. The CDR3, as DNA: TGCGCCAGCAGCGCTTCACTAGCGGGAAGCCTTAATGAGCAGTTCTTC. J is TRBJ2-1 and V is TRBV5-1; TRBD2 agrees at 10 bases. V trimming: 4 bases; J trimming: 7 bases; junction bases outside the gene matches: 11. Germline V gene sequence: CDR1 SGHRS, CDR2 YFSETQ. The CDR3 is 16 amino acids.